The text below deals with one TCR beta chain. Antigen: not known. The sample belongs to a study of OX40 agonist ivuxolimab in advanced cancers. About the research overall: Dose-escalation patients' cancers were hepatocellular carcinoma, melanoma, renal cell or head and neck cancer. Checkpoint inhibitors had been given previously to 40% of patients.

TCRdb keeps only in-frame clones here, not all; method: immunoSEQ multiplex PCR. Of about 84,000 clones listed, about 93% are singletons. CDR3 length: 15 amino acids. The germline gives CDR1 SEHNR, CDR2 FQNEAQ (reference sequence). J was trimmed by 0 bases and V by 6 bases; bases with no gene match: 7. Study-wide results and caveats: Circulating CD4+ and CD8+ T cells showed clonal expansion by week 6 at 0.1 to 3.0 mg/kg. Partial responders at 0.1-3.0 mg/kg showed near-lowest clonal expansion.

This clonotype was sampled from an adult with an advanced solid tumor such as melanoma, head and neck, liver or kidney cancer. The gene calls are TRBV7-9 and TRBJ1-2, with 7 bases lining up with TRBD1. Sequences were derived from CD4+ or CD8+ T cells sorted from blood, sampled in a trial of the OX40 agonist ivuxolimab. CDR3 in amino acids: CASRRGDSSNYGYTF. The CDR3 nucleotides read TGTGCCAGCAGAAGAGGGGACAGTTCTAACTATGGCTACACCTTC.